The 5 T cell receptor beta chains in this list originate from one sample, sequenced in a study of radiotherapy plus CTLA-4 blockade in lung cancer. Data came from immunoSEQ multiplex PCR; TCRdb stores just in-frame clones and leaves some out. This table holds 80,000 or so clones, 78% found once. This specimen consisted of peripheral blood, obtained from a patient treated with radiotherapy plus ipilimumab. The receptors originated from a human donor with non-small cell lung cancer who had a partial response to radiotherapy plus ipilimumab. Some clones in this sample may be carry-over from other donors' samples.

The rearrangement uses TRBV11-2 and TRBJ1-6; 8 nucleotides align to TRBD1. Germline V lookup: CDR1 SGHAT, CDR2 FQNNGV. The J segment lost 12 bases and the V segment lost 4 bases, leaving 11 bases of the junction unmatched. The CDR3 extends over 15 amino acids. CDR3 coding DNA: TGTGCCAGCAGCTCACGGGCACAGGGGGGCAGACCCCTCCACTTT. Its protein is CASSSRAQGGRPLHF.

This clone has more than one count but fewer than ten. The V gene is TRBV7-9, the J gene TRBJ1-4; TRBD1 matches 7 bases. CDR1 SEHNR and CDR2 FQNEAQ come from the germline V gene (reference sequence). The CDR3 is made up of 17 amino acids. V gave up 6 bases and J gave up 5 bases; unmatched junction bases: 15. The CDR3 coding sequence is TGTGCCAGCAGTCATAAGTTTGTGGGACAGCTAAATGAAAAACTGTTTTTT. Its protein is CASSHKFVGQLNEKLFF.

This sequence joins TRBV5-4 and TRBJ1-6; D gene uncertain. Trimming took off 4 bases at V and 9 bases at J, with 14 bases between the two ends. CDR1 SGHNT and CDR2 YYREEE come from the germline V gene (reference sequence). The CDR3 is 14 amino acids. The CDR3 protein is CASSTGIVFSPLHF. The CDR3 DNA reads TGTGCCAGCAGCACCGGGATAGTATTTTCACCCCTCCACTTT.

CDR3 DNA sequence: TGTGCCAGCAGCCTTATCCAGGGTTCGGGTGAAAAACTGTTTTTT. It translates to CASSLIQGSGEKLFF. This chain connects TRBV4-2 to TRBJ1-4; tentative D call: TRBD1 (5 bases). V shed 4 bases and J shed 7 bases, with 16 bases lying between them. The germline CDR1 and CDR2 sequences are LGHNA and YNFKEQ. This CDR3 has 15 residues.

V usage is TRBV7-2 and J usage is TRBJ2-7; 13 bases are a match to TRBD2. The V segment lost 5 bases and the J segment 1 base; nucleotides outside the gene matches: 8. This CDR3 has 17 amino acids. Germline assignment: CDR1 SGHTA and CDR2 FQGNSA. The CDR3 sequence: CASSQLAGGTVSYEQYF. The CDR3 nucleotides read TGTGCCAGCAGCCAACTAGCGGGGGGGACTGTTTCCTACGAGCAGTACTTC.